Listed below are T cell receptor beta chains from one sample, sequenced in a study of graft-versus-host responses after intestinal transplantation. These TCRs are of unknown antigen specificity. Generated by immunoSEQ multiplex PCR, the TCRdb table keeps only in-frame clones and is missing some. The sample carries more than 95,000 clones, 90% recorded once. Sequencing was performed on unstimulated CD4+ T cells sorted from spleen or lymph node cells, taken before intestinal transplant. These receptors all come from a human donor who received an intestinal transplant. The CDR3 runs from the conserved cysteine through the conserved F or W. The D gene is left open where the match is weak. A row's size may be missing; if present it is once, few, many or a size class.

>TRBD1|.|TRBJ2-7|TRBV2
CASNRQGAGEQYF
TGTGCCAGCAACCGGCAGGGGGCGGGCGAGCAGTACTTC
>TRBD2|.|TRBJ2-7|TRBV6-1
CASSELGTSGRGEQYF
TGTGCCAGCAGCGAACTCGGGACTAGCGGGAGAGGCGAGCAGTACTTC
>TRBD2|.|TRBJ2-3|TRBV5-1
CASSLQAGGPDTQYF
TGCGCCAGCAGCTTACAAGCGGGAGGGCCAGATACGCAGTATTTT
>.|.|TRBJ1-5|TRBV19
CASSRANQPQHF
TGTGCCAGTAGTAGGGCCAATCAGCCCCAGCATTTT
>.|.|TRBJ2-7|TRBV4-2
CASIHHSRDPTRRASYEQYF
TGTGCCAGCATCCATCACTCGCGGGACCCGACACGCCGAGCATCCTACGAGCAGTACTTC
>TRBD1|.|TRBJ2-1|TRBV6-6
CASSYTWTGNHEQFF
TGTGCCAGCAGTTACACCTGGACAGGGAACCATGAGCAGTTCTTC
>.|once|TRBJ1-2|TRBV5-1
CASSPWGRADGYTF
TGCGCCAGCAGCCCCTGGGGCAGGGCGGACGGCTACACCTTC
>.|.|TRBJ1-2|TRBV6-1
CASTLREGQYGYTF
TGTGCCAGCACCCTACGGGAGGGTCAGTATGGCTACACCTTC
>TRBD1|.|TRBJ2-7|TRBV29-1
CSVRTGGSYEQYF
TGCAGCGTTCGGACAGGGGGCTCCTACGAGCAGTACTTC
>TRBD1|.|TRBJ1-2|TRBV7-8
CASSSTGQGLIYGYTF
TGTGCCAGCAGCTCAACAGGACAGGGATTGATCTATGGCTACACCTTC
>.|.|TRBJ2-5|TRBV6-5
CASSYSYRFQETQYF
TGTGCCAGCAGTTACTCGTACAGGTTCCAAGAGACCCAGTACTTC
>TRBD1|.|TRBJ1-4|TRBV10-3
CAIGTGFNEKLFF
TGTGCCATCGGGACAGGTTTTAATGAAAAACTGTTTTTT
>TRBD2|.|TRBJ2-1|TRBV4-1
CASSQARLAGGVEQFF
TGCGCCAGCAGCCAGGCCCGACTAGCGGGGGGCGTTGAGCAGTTCTTC
>.|.|TRBJ2-1|TRBV29-1
CSVANFGRGSYNEQFF
TGCAGCGTTGCAAATTTTGGCAGGGGCTCCTACAATGAGCAGTTCTTC
>.|.|TRBJ1-4|TRBV5-4
CASSYQGSNEKLFF
TGTGCCAGCAGCTACCAGGGTAGTAATGAAAAACTGTTTTTT
>.|.|TRBJ1-1|TRBV6-5
CASSYSSRSPEAFF
TGTGCCAGCAGTTACTCGAGCAGGTCCCCTGAAGCTTTCTTT
>TRBD1|.|TRBJ1-5|TRBV6-5
CASSLGQRNQPQHF
TGTGCCAGCAGTTTGGGACAGAGGAATCAGCCCCAGCATTTT
>TRBD1|.|TRBJ2-1|TRBV5-1
CASSPGQGGSEQFF
TGCGCCAGCAGCCCGGGACAGGGGGGCAGTGAGCAGTTCTTC
>TRBD2|.|TRBJ2-3|TRBV5-1
CASSFVAGGDTQYF
TGCGCCAGCAGTTTCGTAGCGGGAGGAGATACGCAGTATTTT
>TRBD1|.|TRBJ2-7|TRBV6-1
CASSSRQGRNYEQYF
TGTGCCAGCAGTTCACGACAGGGGCGCAACTACGAGCAGTACTTC
>TRBD2|.|TRBJ2-5|TRBV19
CASSRLAQETQYF
TGTGCCAGTAGTAGACTAGCGCAAGAGACCCAGTACTTC
>TRBD2|.|TRBJ2-7|TRBV6-5
CASRRLADEQYF
TGTGCCAGCAGGAGACTAGCGGACGAGCAGTACTTC
>.|.|TRBJ2-3|TRBV6-5
CASSPPTDTQYF
TGTGCCAGCAGCCCTCCGACAGATACGCAGTATTTT
>.|once|TRBJ1-2|TRBV7-2
CASSLFAVTYGYTF
TGTGCCAGCAGCTTATTCGCGGTTACCTATGGCTACACCTTC
>.|.|TRBJ1-2|TRBV23-1
CASSPRVLRRKTYGYTF
TGCGCCAGCAGTCCGCGGGTGTTACGCAGAAAGACCTATGGCTACACCTTC
>.|.|TRBJ2-7|TRBV12-5
CASGYGGDSSYEQYF
TGTGCTAGTGGTTACGGCGGGGATAGCTCCTACGAGCAGTACTTC
>TRBD2|.|TRBJ2-5|TRBV11-2
CASSLATSGGWETQYF
TGTGCCAGCAGCTTAGCGACTAGCGGGGGGTGGGAGACCCAGTACTTC
>TRBD2|.|TRBJ2-5|TRBV29-1
CSVELGGTKTQYF
TGCAGCGTTGAATTGGGGGGGACGAAGACCCAGTACTTC
>TRBD1|.|TRBJ2-5|TRBV5-1
CASGKQGAETQYF
TGCGCCAGCGGAAAACAGGGGGCGGAGACCCAGTACTTC
>TRBD2|.|TRBJ2-3|TRBV9
CASSVGLAGKLSTDTQYF
TGTGCCAGCAGCGTAGGCCTAGCGGGGAAACTTAGCACAGATACGCAGTATTTT
>TRBD1|.|TRBJ2-7|TRBV7-2
CASSFNGQGISYEQYF
TGTGCCAGCAGCTTTAACGGACAGGGGATTTCCTACGAGCAGTACTTC
>.|.|TRBJ2-1|TRBV9
CASSVGSSSYNEQFF
TGTGCCAGCAGCGTAGGCTCCAGCTCCTACAATGAGCAGTTCTTC
>.|.|TRBJ2-3|TRBV18
CASSLYGGDTQYF
TGTGCCAGCTCACTGTACGGTGGAGATACGCAGTATTTT
>.|.|TRBJ1-1|TRBV28
CASRSAGFRVPEAFF
TGTGCCAGCAGGAGTGCGGGCTTTCGGGTCCCTGAAGCTTTCTTT
>TRBD1|once|TRBJ2-3|TRBV6-5
CASSSRQGGDTQYF
TGTGCCAGCAGTTCGCGACAGGGTGGCGATACGCAGTATTTT
>TRBD1|.|TRBJ1-1|TRBV6-1
CASSDRGSGGGNTEAFF
TGTGCCAGCAGTGACCGAGGCTCAGGGGGCGGGAACACTGAAGCTTTCTTT
>.|.|TRBJ2-5|TRBV11-2
CASSLDSVGQETQYF
TGTGCCAGCAGCTTAGATAGCGTCGGGCAAGAGACCCAGTACTTC
>TRBD2|once|TRBJ2-7|TRBV6-5
CASSSSGTSYEQYF
TGTGCCAGCAGTTCTAGCGGGACGTCCTACGAGCAGTACTTC
>TRBD2|once|TRBJ2-3|TRBV5-4
CASSLRSIAGGITDTQYF
TGTGCCAGCAGCTTGCGGTCCATAGCGGGGGGGATCACAGATACGCAGTATTTT
>.|.|TRBJ2-1|TRBV21-1
CASSKHDQLAGSYNEQFF
TGTGCCAGCAGCAAGCACGACCAACTAGCGGGTTCCTACAATGAGCAGTTCTTC
>TRBD1|few|TRBJ2-7|TRBV6-5
CASSDRAYEQYF
TGTGCCAGCAGTGACAGGGCCTACGAGCAGTACTTC
>.|.|TRBJ1-1|TRBV28
CASSPYPGRKNTEAFF
TGTGCCAGCAGCCCATATCCTGGGAGGAAAAACACTGAAGCTTTCTTT
>TRBD1|.|TRBJ1-3|TRBV6-6
CASSRGQGNTIYF
TGTGCCAGCAGTAGGGGACAGGGAAACACCATATATTTT
>TRBD2|.|TRBJ2-2|TRBV6-1
CASRGLPATGELFF
TGTGCCAGCCGGGGACTACCAGCCACCGGGGAGCTGTTTTTT
>TRBD2|.|TRBJ2-5|TRBV5-1
CASSGTSGKGEKETQYF
TGCGCCAGCAGCGGGACTAGCGGGAAGGGAGAAAAAGAGACCCAGTACTTC
>.|.|TRBJ2-5|TRBV5-5
CASSTGTNQETQYF
TGTGCCAGCAGCACAGGGACTAACCAAGAGACCCAGTACTTC
>TRBD1|.|TRBJ1-5|TRBV15
CATSHALTGAEKHF
TGTGCCACCAGCCACGCGCTGACAGGGGCGGAAAAACATTTT
>.|.|TRBJ1-2|TRBV5-1
CASSLAGTNYGYTF
TGCGCCAGCAGCTTGGCCGGGACAAACTATGGCTACACCTTC
>TRBD1|.|TRBJ2-1|TRBV30
CAAMDRDSQFF
TGTGCCGCTATGGACAGGGATAGTCAGTTCTTC
>.|.|TRBJ1-1|TRBV4-3
CASSQIRGNTEAFF
TGCGCCAGCAGCCAGATCAGGGGGAACACTGAAGCTTTCTTT
>.|.|TRBJ1-1|TRBV28
CASSLPKDMNTEAFF
TGTGCCAGCAGTTTACCCAAGGACATGAACACTGAAGCTTTCTTT
>.|.|TRBJ2-7|TRBV19
CASRQAPHEQYF
TGTGCCAGTAGGCAAGCACCCCACGAGCAGTACTTC
>.|.|TRBJ1-1|TRBV11-3
CASSARQNTEAFF
TGTGCCAGCAGCGCGAGACAGAACACTGAAGCTTTCTTT
>.|few|TRBJ1-2|TRBV2
CASSDRGIIGYTF
TGTGCCAGCAGTGACAGAGGGATCATCGGCTACACCTTC
>TRBD1|.|TRBJ1-1|TRBV18
CASAISTGGATEAFF
TGTGCCAGCGCTATAAGTACAGGGGGGGCCACTGAAGCTTTCTTT